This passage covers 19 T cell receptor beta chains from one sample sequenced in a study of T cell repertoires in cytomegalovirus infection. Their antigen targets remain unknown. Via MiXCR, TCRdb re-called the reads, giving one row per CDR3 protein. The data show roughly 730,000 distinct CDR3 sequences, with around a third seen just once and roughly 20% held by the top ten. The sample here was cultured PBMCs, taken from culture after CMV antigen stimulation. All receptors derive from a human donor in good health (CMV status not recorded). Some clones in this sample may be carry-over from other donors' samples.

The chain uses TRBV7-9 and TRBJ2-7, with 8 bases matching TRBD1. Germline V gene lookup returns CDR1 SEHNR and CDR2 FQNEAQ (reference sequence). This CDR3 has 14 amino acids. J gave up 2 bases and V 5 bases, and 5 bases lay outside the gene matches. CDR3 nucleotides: TGTGCCAGCAGCCCGACAGGGGCGACCTACGAGCAGTACTTC. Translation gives CASSPTGATYEQYF.

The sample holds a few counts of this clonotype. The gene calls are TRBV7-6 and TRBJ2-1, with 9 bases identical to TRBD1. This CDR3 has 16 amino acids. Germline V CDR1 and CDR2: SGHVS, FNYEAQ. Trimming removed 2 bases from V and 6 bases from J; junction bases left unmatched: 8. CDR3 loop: CASSLYTGGTPNEQFF. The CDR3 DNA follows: TGTGCCAGCAGCTTATATACAGGGGGCACCCCCAATGAGCAGTTCTTC.

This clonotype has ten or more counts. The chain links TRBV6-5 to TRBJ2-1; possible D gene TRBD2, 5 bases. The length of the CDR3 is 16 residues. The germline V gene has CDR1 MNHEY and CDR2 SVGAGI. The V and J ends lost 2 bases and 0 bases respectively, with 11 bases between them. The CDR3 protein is CASSYTDSSSYNEQFF. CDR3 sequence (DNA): TGTGCCAGCAGTTACACGGACTCCTCCTCCTACAATGAGCAGTTCTTC.

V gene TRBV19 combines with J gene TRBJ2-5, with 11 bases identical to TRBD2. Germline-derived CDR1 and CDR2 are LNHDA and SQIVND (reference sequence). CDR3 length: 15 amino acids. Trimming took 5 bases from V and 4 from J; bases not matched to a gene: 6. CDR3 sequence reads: CASSVETSGTETQYF. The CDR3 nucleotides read TGTGCCAGTAGTGTTGAGACTAGCGGGACAGAGACCCAGTACTTC.

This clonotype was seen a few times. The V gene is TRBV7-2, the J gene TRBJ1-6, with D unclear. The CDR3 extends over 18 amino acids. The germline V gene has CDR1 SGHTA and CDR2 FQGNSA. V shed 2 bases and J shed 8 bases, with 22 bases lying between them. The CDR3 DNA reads TGTGCCAGCAGCTTAAAGAGGGTTACCCCAAAGACGGATTCACCCCTCCACTTT. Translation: CASSLKRVTPKTDSPLHF.

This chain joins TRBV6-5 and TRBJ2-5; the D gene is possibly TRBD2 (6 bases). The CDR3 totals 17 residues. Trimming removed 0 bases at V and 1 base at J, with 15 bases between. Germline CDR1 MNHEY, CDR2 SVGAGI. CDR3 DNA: TGTGCCAGCAGTTACTCGGGGTCCGGGACTTTCCAAGAGACCCAGTACTTC. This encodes CASSYSGSGTFQETQYF.

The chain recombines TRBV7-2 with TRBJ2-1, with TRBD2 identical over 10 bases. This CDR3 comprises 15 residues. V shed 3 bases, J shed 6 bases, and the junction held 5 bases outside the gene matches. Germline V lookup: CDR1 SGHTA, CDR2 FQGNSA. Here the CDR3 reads CASSFSSGSLNEQFF. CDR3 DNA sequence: TGTGCCAGCAGCTTTTCTAGCGGGAGCCTCAATGAGCAGTTCTTC.

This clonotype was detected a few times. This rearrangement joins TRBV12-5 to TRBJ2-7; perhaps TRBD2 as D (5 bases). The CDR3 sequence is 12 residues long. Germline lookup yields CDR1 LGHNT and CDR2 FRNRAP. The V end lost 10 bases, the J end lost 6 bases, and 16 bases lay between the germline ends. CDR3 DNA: TGTGCTACCTCTTCGGACTCAGGCGAGCAGTACTTC. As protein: CATSSDSGEQYF.

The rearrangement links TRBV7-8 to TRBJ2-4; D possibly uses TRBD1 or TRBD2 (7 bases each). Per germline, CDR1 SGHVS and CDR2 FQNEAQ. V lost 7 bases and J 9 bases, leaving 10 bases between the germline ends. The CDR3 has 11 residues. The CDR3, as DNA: TGTGCCAGCACAGGGGGGGGCATTCAGTACTTC. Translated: CASTGGGIQYF.

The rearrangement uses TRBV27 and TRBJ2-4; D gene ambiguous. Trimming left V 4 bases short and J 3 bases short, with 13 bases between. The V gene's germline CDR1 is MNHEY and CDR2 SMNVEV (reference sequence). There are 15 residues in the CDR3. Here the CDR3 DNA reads TGTGCCAGCAGTTCCCACGCCAAGGGCAAAAACATTCAGTACTTC. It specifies CASSSHAKGKNIQYF.

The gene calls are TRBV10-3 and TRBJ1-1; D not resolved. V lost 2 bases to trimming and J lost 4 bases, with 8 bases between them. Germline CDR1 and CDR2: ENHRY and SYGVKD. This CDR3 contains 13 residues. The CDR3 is CAISEVRATEAFF. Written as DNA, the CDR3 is TGTGCCATCAGTGAGGTTCGCGCCACTGAAGCTTTCTTT.

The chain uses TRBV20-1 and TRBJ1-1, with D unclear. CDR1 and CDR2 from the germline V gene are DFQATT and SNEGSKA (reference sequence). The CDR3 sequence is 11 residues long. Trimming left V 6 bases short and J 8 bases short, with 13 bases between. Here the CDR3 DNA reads TGCAGTGCCCAGCGGGAGGTAGAAGCTTTCTTT. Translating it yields CSAQREVEAFF.

CDR3 protein: CAISPTPRYEQYF. CDR3 in DNA: TGTGCCATCAGCCCGACTCCTCGCTACGAGCAGTACTTC. The chain links TRBV10-3 to TRBJ2-7, with no clear D. There are 13 residues in the CDR3. V was pared by 6 bases and J by 3 bases, with 12 bases between. Germline CDR1 and CDR2: ENHRY and SYGVKD.

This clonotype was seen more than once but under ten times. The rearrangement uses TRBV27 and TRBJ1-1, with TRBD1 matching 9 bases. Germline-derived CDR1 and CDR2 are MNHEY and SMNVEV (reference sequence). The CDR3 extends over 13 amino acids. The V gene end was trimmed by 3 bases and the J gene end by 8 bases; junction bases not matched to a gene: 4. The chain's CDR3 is CASSFSTGGEAFF. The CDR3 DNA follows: TGTGCCAGCAGTTTTTCGACAGGGGGAGAAGCTTTCTTT.

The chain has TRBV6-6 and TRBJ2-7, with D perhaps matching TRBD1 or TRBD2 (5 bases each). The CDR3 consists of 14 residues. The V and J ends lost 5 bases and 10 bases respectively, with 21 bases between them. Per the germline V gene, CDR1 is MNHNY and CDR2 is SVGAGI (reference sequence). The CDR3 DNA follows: TGTGCCAGCAGTCCCGTCGGGGCCTTTGCAAGACAGTACTTC. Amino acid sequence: CASSPVGAFARQYF.

The CDR3 loop is CASSYSIVNEQFF. The DNA for the CDR3 is TGTGCCAGCAGTTACTCGATAGTCAATGAGCAGTTCTTC. The chain joins TRBV6-5 to TRBJ2-1; D not resolved. CDR1 and CDR2 from the germline V gene are MNHEY and SVGAGI. V lost 0 bases to trimming and J lost 6 bases, with 6 bases between them. The CDR3 covers 13 residues.

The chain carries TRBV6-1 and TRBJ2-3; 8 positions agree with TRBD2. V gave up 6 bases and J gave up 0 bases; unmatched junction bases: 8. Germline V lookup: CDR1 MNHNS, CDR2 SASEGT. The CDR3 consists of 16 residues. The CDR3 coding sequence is TGTGCCAGCAGACGCGGGGGACTAGGAAGCACAGATACGCAGTATTTT. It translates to CASRRGGLGSTDTQYF.

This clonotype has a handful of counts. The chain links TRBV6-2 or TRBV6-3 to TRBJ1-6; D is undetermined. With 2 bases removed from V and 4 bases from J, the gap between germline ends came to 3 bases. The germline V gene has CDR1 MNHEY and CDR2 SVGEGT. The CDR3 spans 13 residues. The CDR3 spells CASSYGYNSPLHF. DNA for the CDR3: TGTGCCAGCAGTTACGGGTATAATTCACCCCTCCACTTT.

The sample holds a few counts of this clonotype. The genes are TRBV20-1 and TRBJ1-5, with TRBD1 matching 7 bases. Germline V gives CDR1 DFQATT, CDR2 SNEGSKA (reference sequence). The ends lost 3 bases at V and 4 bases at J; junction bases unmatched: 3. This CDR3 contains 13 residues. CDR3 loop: CSASRGGNQPQHF. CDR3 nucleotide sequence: TGCAGTGCTAGCAGGGGGGGGAATCAGCCCCAGCATTTT.